The 12 T cell receptor beta chains reported below all come from one sample, sequenced in a study of response to subunit inactivated influenza vaccine. TCRdb reanalysed the RT-PCR reads using MiXCR and keeps one entry per CDR3 protein. Of roughly 630,000 distinct CDR3 sequences listed, around 15% are singletons. The material sequenced was PBMCs from blood, taken 14 days before vaccination. Receptor source: a man in his forties or fifties who received an inactivated influenza vaccine.

This chain connects TRBV24-1 to TRBJ1-4; the match to TRBD1 covers 7 bases. Per the germline V gene, CDR1 is KGHDR and CDR2 is SFDVKD. The CDR3 has 13 amino acids. V dropped 7 bases and J dropped 7; count of bases not matched to a gene: 5. In nucleotides, the CDR3 is TGTGCCACCAGAGGGACAGCAGCTGAAAAACTGTTTTTT. As protein: CATRGTAAEKLFF.

This clonotype has more than one count but fewer than ten. The V gene is TRBV4-2, the J gene TRBJ2-1; D gene uncertain. Germline CDR1 reads LGHNA; CDR2 reads YNFKEQ. V lost 3 bases and J lost 6, with 9 bases in between. The CDR3 has 13 residues. The CDR3 DNA sequence: TGTGCCAGCAGCCAGGACCCCCGCAATGAGCAGTTCTTC. Translated: CASSQDPRNEQFF.

The chain joins TRBV4-1 to TRBJ2-2; D is perhaps TRBD2 (6 bases). V was trimmed by 2 bases and J by 1 base, leaving 11 bases between them. The CDR3 totals 16 residues. The germline CDR1 and CDR2 sequences are MGHRA and YSYEKL. The CDR3 spells CASSQFVGGNTGELFF. The CDR3 DNA reads as TGCGCCAGCAGCCAATTTGTGGGGGGGAACACCGGGGAGCTGTTTTTT.

The V and J genes are TRBV11-3 and TRBJ2-1; D gene unclear. CDR3 length equals 14 residues. The V and J ends lost 5 bases and 6 bases respectively, with 14 bases between them. CDR1 is SGHNT, CDR2 YENEEA, per germline. The chain's CDR3 is CASSEQVVGNEQFF. CDR3 nucleotides: TGTGCCAGCAGCGAGCAGGTTGTAGGCAATGAGCAGTTCTTC.

The gene calls are TRBV4-2 and TRBJ2-5; unclear D gene. V was trimmed by 1 base and J by 3 bases, leaving 6 bases between them. Looked up from germline, CDR1 is LGHNA and CDR2 is YNFKEQ. This CDR3 has 13 residues. CDR3 nucleotides: TGTGCCAGCAGCCAAGTGTCAGAAGAGACCCAGTACTTC. The encoded protein is CASSQVSEETQYF.

The chain uses TRBV20-1 and TRBJ2-1; perhaps TRBD2 as D (5 bases). Between the trimmed V and J ends, which lost 3 bases and 7 bases, there was a span of 16 bases. CDR1 and CDR2 (germline): DFQATT, SNEGSKA (reference sequence). The CDR3 is made up of 14 amino acids. The CDR3 region is CSASLGVATNEQFF. CDR3 coding DNA: TGCAGTGCTAGTCTTGGCGTAGCGACGAATGAGCAGTTCTTC.

J is TRBJ2-5 and V is TRBV7-9; D is undetermined. Germline CDR1 SEHNR, CDR2 FQNEAQ (reference sequence). Trimming pared 5 bases from V and 5 bases from J, leaving 12 bases between. This CDR3 is 13 amino acids long. The CDR3 nucleotides are TGTGCCAGCAGCCCCCAGAACGCGGAGACCCAGTACTTC. Protein sequence: CASSPQNAETQYF.

V gene TRBV6-5 combines with J gene TRBJ2-7; tentative D call: TRBD2 (5 bases). The CDR3 runs to 14 residues. Germline V gives CDR1 MNHEY, CDR2 SVGAGI. The V end was cut by 0 bases, the J end by 2 bases, with 8 bases between. The chain's CDR3 is CASSYSNGAYEQYF. DNA for the CDR3: TGTGCCAGCAGTTACTCGAACGGGGCCTACGAGCAGTACTTC.

This clonotype showed up just a few times. This CDR3 is CATSRGQGGDEQFF. The CDR3 nucleotides read TGTGCCACCAGCAGAGGGCAGGGGGGCGATGAGCAGTTCTTC. The V and J genes are TRBV15 and TRBJ2-1, with D possibly TRBD1 on 7 matching bases. V dropped 1 base and J dropped 8 bases, with 12 bases sitting between them. The CDR3 contains 14 residues. CDR1 and CDR2 (germline): LNHNV, YYDKDF (reference sequence).

In its sample, this clonotype was seen many times. The chain carries TRBV28 and TRBJ2-2; TRBD2 aligns across 14 bases. Germline V gene data show CDR1 as MDHEN and CDR2 as SYDVKM. The CDR3 has 19 residues. Trimming at V came to 5 bases and at J to 9 bases, leaving 17 bases not matched to a gene. Here the CDR3 reads CASSTSFIGTSGSFRELFF. The CDR3 DNA follows: TGTGCCAGCAGTACCAGCTTTATTGGGACTAGCGGGAGTTTTCGGGAGCTGTTTTTT.

This clonotype was picked up many times. The rearrangement uses TRBV12-3 or TRBV12-4 and TRBJ2-7, with a weak D call TRBD2 (6 bases). Trimming pared 1 base from V and 6 bases from J, leaving 13 bases between. CDR3 length: 14 residues. The CDR3 nucleotides read TGTGCCAGCAGTTTAGAGGGCGGGGTCGGCGAGCAGTACTTC. This translates into CASSLEGGVGEQYF.

The rearrangement joins TRBV5-1 to TRBJ2-7; 7 positions agree with TRBD1. Germline V gene lookup returns CDR1 SGHRS and CDR2 YFSETQ. This CDR3 is 12 amino acids long. The V and J ends lost 4 bases and 10 bases, in that order; junction bases with no gene match: 8. The CDR3, as DNA: TGCGCCAGCAGCCCGGGACAGCCTCACCAGTACTTC. Protein: CASSPGQPHQYF.